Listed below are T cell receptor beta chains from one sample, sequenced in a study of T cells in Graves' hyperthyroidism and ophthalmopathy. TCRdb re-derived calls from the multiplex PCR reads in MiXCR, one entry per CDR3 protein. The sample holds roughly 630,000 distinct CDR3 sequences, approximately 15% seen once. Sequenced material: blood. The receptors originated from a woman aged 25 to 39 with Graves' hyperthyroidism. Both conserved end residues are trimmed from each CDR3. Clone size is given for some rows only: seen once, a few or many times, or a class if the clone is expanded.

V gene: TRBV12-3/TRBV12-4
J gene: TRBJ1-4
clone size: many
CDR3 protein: ASRRDRTNEKLF

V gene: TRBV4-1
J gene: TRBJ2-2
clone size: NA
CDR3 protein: ASSQESSVPGELF

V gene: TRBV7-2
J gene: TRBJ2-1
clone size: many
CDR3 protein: ASSFGLEIDEQF

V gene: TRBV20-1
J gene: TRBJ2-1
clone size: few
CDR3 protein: SGPGQSGTQF

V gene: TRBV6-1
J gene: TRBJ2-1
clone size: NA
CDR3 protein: ASRTVTYNEQF

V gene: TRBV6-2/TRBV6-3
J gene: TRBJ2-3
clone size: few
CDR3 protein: ASRAPFGGTDTQY

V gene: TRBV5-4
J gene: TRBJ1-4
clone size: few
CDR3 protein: ASSPGQGPNEKLF

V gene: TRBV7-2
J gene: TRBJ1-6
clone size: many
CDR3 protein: ASSLAGSGSPLH

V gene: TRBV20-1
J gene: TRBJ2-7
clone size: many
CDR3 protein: SARDTRSYEQY

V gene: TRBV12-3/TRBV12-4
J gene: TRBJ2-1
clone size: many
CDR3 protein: ASSLARTTPKYNEQF

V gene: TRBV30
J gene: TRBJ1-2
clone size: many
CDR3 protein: AYDRPLNYGYT

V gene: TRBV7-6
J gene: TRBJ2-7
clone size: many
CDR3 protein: ASSLEGATTYEQY

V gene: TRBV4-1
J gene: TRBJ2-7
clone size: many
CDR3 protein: ASSPSRQSAHEQY

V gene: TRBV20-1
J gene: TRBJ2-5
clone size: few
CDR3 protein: SARDGGTGQETQY

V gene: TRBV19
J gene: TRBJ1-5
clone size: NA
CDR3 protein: ATSTTGGTQPQH

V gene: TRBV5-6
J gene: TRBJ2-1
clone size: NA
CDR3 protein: ASSSGLAGEQF

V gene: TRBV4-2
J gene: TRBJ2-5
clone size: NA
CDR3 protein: ASSRIQGPETQY

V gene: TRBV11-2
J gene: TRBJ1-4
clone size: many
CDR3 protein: ASSLAGGAKLF

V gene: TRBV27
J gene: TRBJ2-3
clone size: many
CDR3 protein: ASTPTGGTDTQY

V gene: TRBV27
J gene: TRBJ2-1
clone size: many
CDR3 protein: ASSLGGRMNEQF

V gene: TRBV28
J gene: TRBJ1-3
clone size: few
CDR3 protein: ASSQPLGGAIRNTIY

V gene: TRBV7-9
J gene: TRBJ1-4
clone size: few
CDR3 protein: ASSGSRGRGLTNEKLF

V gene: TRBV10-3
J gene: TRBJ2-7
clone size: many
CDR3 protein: AISESSGIFEQY